Listed below are T cell receptor beta chains from one sample, sequenced in a study of blood T cell repertoires in COVID-19. TCRdb's table, derived via immunoSEQ multiplex PCR, lists solely in-frame clones and lacks some. In the table there are approximately 210,000 clones, roughly 85% of which are singletons. Sequenced input: peripheral blood. Receptor source: a woman in her forties with active or convalescent COVID-19. CDR3s include the opening cysteine and the closing phenylalanine or tryptophan. Fields, in order: V gene, D gene, clone size, J gene, CDR3 DNA, CDR3 protein. A D gene is named only where the DNA matches it firmly. Only part of the rows carry a size: once, few, many, or a class if the clone is expanded.

TRBV4-1	NA	NA	TRBJ2-7	TGCGCCAGCAGCCCGACAGGTCCCTACGAGCAGTACTTC	CASSPTGPYEQYF
TRBV24-1	NA	NA	TRBJ2-2	TGTGCCACCAGTGATTTGCAAGGAGGGGGGGGCACCGGGGAGCTGTTTTTT	CATSDLQGGGGTGELFF
TRBV4-3	TRBD2	NA	TRBJ2-2	TGCGCCAGCAGCCAACTGACTAGCGGGGAGAGATACACCGGGGAGCTGTTTTTT	CASSQLTSGERYTGELFF
TRBV28	NA	NA	TRBJ2-7	NA	CASSSSGLRYEQYF
TRBV27	TRBD2	NA	TRBJ2-3	TGTGCCAGCAGTTTAGGGACTAGCCCAGATACGCAGTATTTT	CASSLGTSPDTQYF
TRBV6-1	NA	NA	TRBJ1-1	TGTGCCAGCAGTGAAATTGGGGGGGGGCACACTGAAGCTTTCTTT	CASSEIGGGHTEAFF
TRBV4-1	NA	NA	TRBJ2-2	TGCGCCAGCAGCCAAGGGTTCGGGGGAGTCACCGGGGAGCTGTTTTTT	CASSQGFGGVTGELFF
TRBV29-1	TRBD1	NA	TRBJ1-2	TGCAGCGTTGAAAACCGGGACAGGGGGGTCTATGGCTACACCTTC	CSVENRDRGVYGYTF
TRBV29-1	NA	NA	TRBJ2-1	TGCAGCGTTGCGGTGGAGGTTGACTACAATGAGCAGTTCTTC	CSVAVEVDYNEQFF
TRBV6-5	NA	NA	TRBJ1-6	TGTGCCAGCAGTTACAGCAATTCCGTCAATTCACCCCTCCACTTT	CASSYSNSVNSPLHF
TRBV2	NA	once	TRBJ2-5	TGTGCCAGTGATGTTGGGGGGGCGAGCCAGACCCAGTACTTC	CASDVGGASQTQYF
TRBV7-3	TRBD2	NA	TRBJ2-2	TGTGCCAGCACCTTAACGGGGGGTTCGAACACCGGGGAGCTGTTTTTT	CASTLTGGSNTGELFF
TRBV11-2	TRBD2	NA	TRBJ2-5	TGTGCCAGCAGCTCTAGCGGGGGGGCGGGAGAGACCCAGTACTTC	CASSSSGGAGETQYF
TRBV28	NA	NA	TRBJ2-7	TGTGCCAGCAGGCCACAGGGAAGCTACGAGCAGTACTTC	CASRPQGSYEQYF
TRBV7-2	NA	NA	TRBJ1-3	TGTGCCAGCAGATCTCAGGGGCTCGGAAACACCATATATTTT	CASRSQGLGNTIYF
TRBV1	NA	NA	TRBJ2-3	TGCACCAGCAGCCAAGAAGAGGGTCTAGCGGGTTACACAGATACGCAGTATTTT	CTSSQEEGLAGYTDTQYF